This T cell receptor (beta chain) was retrieved from a study of cytomegalovirus exposure and HLA in healthy donors. Study results and limitations: Accurate prediction of HLA-A and HLA-B alleles (for most subjects) was reportedly achieved from TCR beta sequences. Association of under 20,000 TCR beta sequences with HLA alleles was found at 0.05 false discovery rate in a later analysis.

Note on this clone: Its matching antigen is unknown.

Losses at the gene ends were 4 bases for V and 2 bases for J; bases not matched to a gene: 6. Per germline, CDR1 MDHEN and CDR2 SYDVKM. CDR3 length: 15 amino acids. Primers for the PCR totalled 60 Vbeta and 13 Jbeta. The data were produced by immunoSEQ multiplex PCR, yet TCRdb's version contains in-frame clones alone and is incomplete. This repertoire shows 100,000 to 120,000 clones, around 80% found once; its top ten account for 6.9%. The sequencing input was PBMCs. This chain joins TRBV28 and TRBJ1-2; 8 positions match TRBD1. The clonotype comes from a man aged 25-45 years in good health and CMV-seropositive. CDR3 DNA sequence: TGTGCCAGCAGTTCAGGACAGGGTGTGAACTATGGCTACACCTTC. This gives the protein CASSSGQGVNYGYTF.